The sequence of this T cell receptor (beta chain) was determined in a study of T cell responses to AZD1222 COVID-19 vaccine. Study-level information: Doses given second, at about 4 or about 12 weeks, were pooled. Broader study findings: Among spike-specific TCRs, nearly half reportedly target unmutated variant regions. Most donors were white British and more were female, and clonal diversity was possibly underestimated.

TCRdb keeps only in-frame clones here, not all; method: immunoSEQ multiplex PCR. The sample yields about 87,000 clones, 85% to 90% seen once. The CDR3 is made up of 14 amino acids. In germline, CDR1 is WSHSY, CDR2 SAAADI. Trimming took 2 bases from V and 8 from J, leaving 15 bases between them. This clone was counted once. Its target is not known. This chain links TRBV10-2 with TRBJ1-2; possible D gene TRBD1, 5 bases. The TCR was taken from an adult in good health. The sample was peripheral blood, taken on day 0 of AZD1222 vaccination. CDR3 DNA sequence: TGCGCCAGCAGTGAGGCAGGGTTGGGCTCCGGCTACACCTTC. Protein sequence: CASSEAGLGSGYTF.